In its sample, the clone carrying this TCR beta chain was seen a few times. Its target is not known. RNA transcripts served as the template for amplifying TCR beta CDR3 regions. The primer set for the first-round RT-PCR of the TCR CDR3 was HTBI. MiXCR, run by TCRdb on the multiplex PCR reads, gives a single entry per CDR3 protein. The table includes 500,000 to 650,000 distinct CDR3 sequences, nearly 20% detected once. The data derive from a study of T cells in Graves' hyperthyroidism and ophthalmopathy. Points from the study as a whole: Appearing also in blood were most of the thyroid clonotypes expanded above 0.001.

This CDR3 has 14 amino acids. V was shortened by 1 base and J by 5 bases, with 11 bases between the two germline ends. Germline lookup yields CDR1 MGHRA and CDR2 YSYEKL. Ophthalmopathy patients all had a Clinical Activity Score of at least 3, a NOSPECS grade of at least 4 and disease under 3 months old. The study left out patients who had uncontrolled infection, other autoimmune disease, pregnancy or lactation. The TCR comes from a man aged 35-49 years with Graves' ophthalmopathy. Material: blood. The chain has TRBV4-1 and TRBJ1-1; unclear D gene. CDR3 sequence reads: CASSQVGRRTEAFF. The CDR3 region has the DNA TGCGCCAGCAGCCAAGTAGGAAGGAGGACTGAAGCTTTCTTT.